This paragraph covers one T cell receptor beta chain sequence. Its target is not known. This entry is derived from a study of T cell responses to AZD1222 COVID-19 vaccine. Study-level points and caveats: The study sampled repertoires only after the peak T cell response. Of the AZD1222 recipients, only five to seven were seropositive at baseline. Along spike, vaccine-associated CD4 TCRs were found throughout, with dominance at 160-218 and 743-854. Spike-specific TCR breadth and depth went up after people got two AZD1222 doses.

Sequencing was performed with immunoSEQ multiplex PCR; in TCRdb, only in-frame clones are kept and a portion is missing. The sample consists of some 180,000 clones, around nine tenths of them appearing once. V lost 1 base, J lost 0 bases, and 4 bases stayed unmatched. CDR1 is LGHDT, CDR2 YNNKEL, per germline (reference sequence). The CDR3 contains 16 residues. The chain has TRBV3-1 (or the pseudogene TRBV3-2) and TRBJ2-3, with 7 bases that match TRBD2. Specimen: peripheral blood, collected 28 days after the second AZD1222 dose. This TCR came from an adult who received the AZD1222 COVID-19 vaccine. DNA for the CDR3: TGTGCCAGCAGCCAAGGACTAGCACAAAGCACAGATACGCAGTATTTT. It yields the protein CASSQGLAQSTDTQYF.